The source of this T cell receptor beta chain is a study of blood T cell repertoires in COVID-19 (dated by TCRdb to the early 2020s). Regarding the study in general: The collaborator samples originated in the United States, Italy and Spain and spanned the acute and convalescent phases of COVID-19. The material from the prospective study consisted of cDNA or gDNA derived from T cells, B-cell-depleted T cells, or PBMCs. Deeply sampled blood TCRbeta repertoires from subjects exposed to, actively infected with, or recovered from COVID-19 were included in the dataset. The repertoires were made available in a free public database intended to serve as a resource for research on the immune response to SARS-CoV-2. Samples were obtained from the ongoing ImmuneRACE study (first 160 participants) and from about 1,300 subjects provided by 6 global collaborators. A de-identified subject ID, COVID-19 status, age in years and sex were almost always included in the sample metadata. Where HLA class I and class II types were available, the types were taken from metadata supplied by the sample provider, not from assay-based typing.

TCRbeta CDR3 regions were amplified from genomic DNA by means of the immunoSEQ Assay, a bias-controlled multiplex PCR. In the authors' own workflow: Nucleated cell counts per sample were estimated from amplification of reference gene primers within the assay. To quantify the absolute abundance of each unique TCRbeta CDR3 rearrangement, sequence reads were collapsed and filtered. For each sample, productive Simpson clonality was calculated as the square root of Simpson's diversity index across productive rearrangements. Entries here come from immuneACCESS through TCRdb and include only in-frame sequences with V and J called. Some clones fail to appear in such tables; in the studies checked, an unresolved V gene covers under half of the shortfall, and the cause of the remainder is unknown. The DNA gave D and trimming, while V, J and clone size come from that table. Recorded for this sample are around 170,000 clones; 89% of them occurred a single time. In total, the top ten clones hold about 1.9% of the sample.

Samples from volunteer blood donors who had recovered from COVID-19 were contributed by a second Seattle source. Each collaborating institution followed its own protocols to collect whole blood in K2EDTA tubes. Collaborator samples were shipped for TCRbeta analysis as frozen whole blood, isolated PBMCs, or DNA extracted from either sample type. Counted from cysteine to phenylalanine, this CDR3 has 14 amino acids. Solely the CDR3 DNA is kept, with 42 bases framed from the first base. Trimming takes 3 bases off V and 4 bases off J; junction bases not matched to a gene: 3. As encoded in the germline V gene, CDR1 is SGHRS while CDR2 is YFSETQ. Study-wide findings and limitations: The quantity of clinical and demographic metadata differed by source and by participant and was supplied without curation.

Note on this clone: Its antigen has not been determined. No much larger clonotype is one base removed from it; base qualities were not supplied.

Sequencing input: peripheral blood. The rearranged chain carries TRBV5-1 and TRBJ2-1; the junction holds 8 bases that match TRBD1. The sequence came from a man aged 18 to 35 who had recovered from COVID-19. The CDR3 sequence is CASSYYRGYNEQFF. In nucleotide form, the sequence is TGCGCCAGCAGCTACTACAGGGGGTACAATGAGCAGTTCTTC.